The 7 T cell receptor beta chains below come from one sample, sequenced in a study of CD8+ T cells in alopecia areata. Following extraction, RNA underwent reverse transcription to cDNA, which served as the sequencing template. Clones were read by immunoSEQ multiplex PCR, and TCRdb kept only the in-frame ones, dropping some. The table shows roughly 220,000 clones, with roughly 66% occurring only once. The treatment is: oral pan-JAK inhibitor, 5-10 mg twice daily. The specimen comprised CD4+ T cells sorted from blood, sampled at week 44, from a patient treated with tofacitinib. These receptors were obtained from a human donor with alopecia areata.

The V and J genes are TRBV5-6 and TRBJ1-2, with a tentative D call TRBD1 (5 bases). V lost 4 bases, J lost 8 bases, and 15 bases lay in between. Germline values: CDR1 SGHDT, CDR2 YYEEEE. This CDR3 is 13 amino acids long. The CDR3 DNA follows: TGTGCCAGCAGCGCCACAGGCCCGGGAGGCTACACCTTC. Its protein is CASSATGPGGYTF.

The rearrangement joins TRBV2 to TRBJ2-7, with TRBD1 as a possible D gene (6 bases). Between the trimmed V and J ends, which lost 2 bases and 6 bases, there was a span of 17 bases. Germline CDR1 and CDR2: SNHLY and FYNNEI. The CDR3 is made up of 15 amino acids. Here the CDR3 DNA reads TGTGCCAGCAGTGAACGACAGGTGGGAGAGGTCGAGCAGTACTTC. This encodes CASSERQVGEVEQYF.

This clone was recorded only once. This chain joins TRBV18 and TRBJ2-1; maybe TRBD2 (6 bases). The CDR3 sequence is 16 residues long. Trimming shortened V by 0 bases and J by 4 bases, and 13 bases separated the two germline ends. Germline V gene data show CDR1 as KGHSH and CDR2 as LQKENI. As DNA, the CDR3 is TGTGCCAGCTCACCACCAATGTTGGGGGGATACAATGAGCAGTTCTTC. It encodes CASSPPMLGGYNEQFF.

The V call is TRBV6-5, the J call TRBJ2-4; D possibly matches TRBD1 or TRBD2 (5 bases each). V was shortened by 6 bases and J by 5 bases, with 11 bases between the two germline ends. The CDR3 covers 13 residues. Germline CDR1 and CDR2: MNHEY and SVGAGI. The DNA for the CDR3 is TGTGCCAGCAGACTCCTGGGGGAAAACATTCAGTACTTC. As protein: CASRLLGENIQYF.

The V call is TRBV2, the J call TRBJ1-5, with D unclear. Trimming pared 7 bases from V and 2 bases from J, leaving 21 bases between. Germline CDR1 reads SNHLY; CDR2 reads FYNNEI. This CDR3 contains 17 residues. Written as DNA, the CDR3 is TGTGCCAGCATTCCCGGGCCCTCCCCGGCAGGCAATCAGCCCCAGCATTTT. Its translation: CASIPGPSPAGNQPQHF.

The V and J genes are TRBV11-2 and TRBJ1-1; no clear D gene. The germline V and J ends were trimmed by 0 bases and 1 base, with 3 bases remaining between them. Germline V gene data show CDR1 as SGHAT and CDR2 as FQNNGV. The length of the CDR3 is 13 residues. The chain's CDR3 is CASSLDWNTEAFF. CDR3 sequence (DNA): TGTGCCAGCAGCTTAGATTGGAACACTGAAGCTTTCTTT. Combining the CDR3 with reference TRBV11-2 and TRBJ1-1 gives the whole variable domain EAGVAQSPRYKIIEKRQSVAFWCNPISGHATLYWYQQILGQGPKLLIQFQNNGVVDDSQLPKDRFSAERLKGVDSTLKIQPAKLEDSAVYLCASSLDWNTEAFFGQGTRLTVV.

V gene TRBV5-6 combines with J gene TRBJ1-2; D call uncertain. CDR1 and CDR2 (germline): SGHDT, YYEEEE. V lost 0 bases, J lost 1 base, and 13 bases lay in between. The length of the CDR3 is 16 residues. For the CDR3, the DNA is TGTGCCAGCAGCTTGGTTGGCAGGACTTTTAACTATGGCTACACCTTC. Its protein is CASSLVGRTFNYGYTF.